Listed here are 10 T cell receptor beta chains from one sample, sequenced in a study of control samples from healthy donors and cancer patients. Libraries were prepared by immunoSEQ multiplex PCR; TCRdb keeps only in-frame clonotypes and omits some of them. The table lists roughly 130,000 clones, about 95% of them singletons. Sequenced sample: blood. Every receptor here comes from a man aged 25 to 40 in good health.

V gene TRBV14 combines with J gene TRBJ1-2, with TRBD1 matching over 8 bases. V lost 0 bases and J lost 4; bases outside the gene matches: 10. Germline values: CDR1 SGHDN, CDR2 FVKESK. The CDR3 has 17 amino acids. The CDR3 DNA is TGTGCCAGCAGCCAAGATAGGACAGGGCCAAGTCCCTATGGCTACACCTTC. Residues: CASSQDRTGPSPYGYTF. The entire variable domain, with the rest obtained from reference TRBV14 and TRBJ1-2, is as follows: EAGVTQFPSHSVIEKGQTVTLRCDPISGHDNLYWYRRVMGKEIKFLLHFVKESKQDESGMPNNRFLAERTGGTYSTLKVQPAELEDSGVYFCASSQDRTGPSPYGYTFGSGTRLTVV.

The chain has TRBV5-6 and TRBJ1-6; no clear D gene. V was shortened by 0 bases and J by 0 bases, with 4 bases between the two germline ends. The CDR3 is made up of 15 amino acids. Germline CDR1 reads SGHDT; CDR2 reads YYEEEE. CDR3 sequence (DNA): TGTGCCAGCAGCTTGGTGGGCTCCTATAATTCACCCCTCCACTTT. Its translation: CASSLVGSYNSPLHF. Drawing the rest from reference TRBV5-6 and TRBJ1-6, the complete variable domain is DAGVTQSPTHLIKTRGQQVTLRCSPKSGHDTVSWYQQALGQGPQFIFQYYEEEERQRGNFPDRFSGHQFPNYSSELNVNALLLGDSALYLCASSLVGSYNSPLHFGNGTRLTVT.

V is TRBV7-2 and J is TRBJ1-4; D call uncertain. The V end was cut by 1 base, the J end by 0 bases, with 9 bases between. In germline, CDR1 is SGHTA, CDR2 FQGNSA. The CDR3 extends over 16 amino acids. CDR3 bases: TGTGCCAGCAGCTTAGTAGCCACAGCAACTAATGAAAAACTGTTTTTT. Translation: CASSLVATATNEKLFF.

The V gene is TRBV20-1, the J gene TRBJ1-3; D ambiguous. The CDR3 length is 14 residues. Germline V lookup: CDR1 DFQATT, CDR2 SNEGSKA (reference sequence). Trimming left V 3 bases short and J 2 bases short, with 11 bases between. CDR3 sequence: CSASVGGAGNTIYF. CDR3 sequence (DNA): TGCAGTGCTAGTGTTGGCGGGGCTGGAAACACCATATATTTT.

V gene TRBV5-1 combines with J gene TRBJ1-6; 9 nucleotides line up with TRBD1. Trimming at V came to 4 bases and at J to 5 bases, leaving 13 bases not matched to a gene. Germline V CDR1 and CDR2: SGHRS, YFSETQ. The CDR3 is 18 residues long. The CDR3 bases are TGCGCCAGCAGCGCAGGCCCCACAGGGGGCCTTAATAATTCACCCCTCCACTTT. This translates into CASSAGPTGGLNNSPLHF.

The gene calls are TRBV11-2 and TRBJ1-1; D may be TRBD1 (6 bases). Germline V gene lookup returns CDR1 SGHAT and CDR2 FQNNGV. The CDR3 has 14 residues. Trimming stripped 5 bases from V and 1 base from J, with 11 bases between. The CDR3 loop reads CASSGGRGNTEAFF. As DNA, the CDR3 is TGTGCCAGCAGCGGAGGCAGGGGGAACACTGAAGCTTTCTTT.

This chain connects TRBV2 to TRBJ1-3, with D uncertain. Germline CDR1 is SNHLY and CDR2 is FYNNEI. Trimming shortened V by 1 base and J by 2 bases, and 9 bases separated the two germline ends. This CDR3 spans 15 amino acids. CDR3 region: CASSEGEVPGNTIYF. CDR3 DNA sequence: TGTGCCAGCAGTGAAGGGGAGGTCCCTGGAAACACCATATATTTT.

V usage is TRBV5-6 and J usage is TRBJ1-6, with D uncertain. The germline V and J ends were trimmed by 4 bases and 9 bases, with 11 bases remaining between them. From germline, CDR1 is SGHDT and CDR2 YYEEEE. This CDR3 has 13 residues. As DNA, the CDR3 is TGTGCCAGCAGCAATATTGAAAGTTCACCCCTCCACTTT. Its protein product is CASSNIESSPLHF.

The chain uses TRBV28 and TRBJ1-1; D gene unclear. Germline V gives CDR1 MDHEN, CDR2 SYDVKM. V shed 8 bases and J shed 9 bases, with 7 bases lying between them. This CDR3 has 9 residues. The DNA for the CDR3 is TGTGCCAGCGGGATTAAAGCTTTCTTT. Its translation: CASGIKAFF.

This chain links TRBV3-1 (or the pseudogene TRBV3-2) with TRBJ1-6; perhaps TRBD1 as D (5 bases). Germline V gene sequence: CDR1 LGHDT, CDR2 YNNKEL (reference sequence). V lost 5 bases, J lost 5 bases, and 10 bases lay in between. The CDR3 has 14 residues. The CDR3 sequence: CASSAQANNSPLHF. CDR3 DNA sequence: TGTGCCAGCAGCGCACAGGCGAATAATTCACCCCTCCACTTT.